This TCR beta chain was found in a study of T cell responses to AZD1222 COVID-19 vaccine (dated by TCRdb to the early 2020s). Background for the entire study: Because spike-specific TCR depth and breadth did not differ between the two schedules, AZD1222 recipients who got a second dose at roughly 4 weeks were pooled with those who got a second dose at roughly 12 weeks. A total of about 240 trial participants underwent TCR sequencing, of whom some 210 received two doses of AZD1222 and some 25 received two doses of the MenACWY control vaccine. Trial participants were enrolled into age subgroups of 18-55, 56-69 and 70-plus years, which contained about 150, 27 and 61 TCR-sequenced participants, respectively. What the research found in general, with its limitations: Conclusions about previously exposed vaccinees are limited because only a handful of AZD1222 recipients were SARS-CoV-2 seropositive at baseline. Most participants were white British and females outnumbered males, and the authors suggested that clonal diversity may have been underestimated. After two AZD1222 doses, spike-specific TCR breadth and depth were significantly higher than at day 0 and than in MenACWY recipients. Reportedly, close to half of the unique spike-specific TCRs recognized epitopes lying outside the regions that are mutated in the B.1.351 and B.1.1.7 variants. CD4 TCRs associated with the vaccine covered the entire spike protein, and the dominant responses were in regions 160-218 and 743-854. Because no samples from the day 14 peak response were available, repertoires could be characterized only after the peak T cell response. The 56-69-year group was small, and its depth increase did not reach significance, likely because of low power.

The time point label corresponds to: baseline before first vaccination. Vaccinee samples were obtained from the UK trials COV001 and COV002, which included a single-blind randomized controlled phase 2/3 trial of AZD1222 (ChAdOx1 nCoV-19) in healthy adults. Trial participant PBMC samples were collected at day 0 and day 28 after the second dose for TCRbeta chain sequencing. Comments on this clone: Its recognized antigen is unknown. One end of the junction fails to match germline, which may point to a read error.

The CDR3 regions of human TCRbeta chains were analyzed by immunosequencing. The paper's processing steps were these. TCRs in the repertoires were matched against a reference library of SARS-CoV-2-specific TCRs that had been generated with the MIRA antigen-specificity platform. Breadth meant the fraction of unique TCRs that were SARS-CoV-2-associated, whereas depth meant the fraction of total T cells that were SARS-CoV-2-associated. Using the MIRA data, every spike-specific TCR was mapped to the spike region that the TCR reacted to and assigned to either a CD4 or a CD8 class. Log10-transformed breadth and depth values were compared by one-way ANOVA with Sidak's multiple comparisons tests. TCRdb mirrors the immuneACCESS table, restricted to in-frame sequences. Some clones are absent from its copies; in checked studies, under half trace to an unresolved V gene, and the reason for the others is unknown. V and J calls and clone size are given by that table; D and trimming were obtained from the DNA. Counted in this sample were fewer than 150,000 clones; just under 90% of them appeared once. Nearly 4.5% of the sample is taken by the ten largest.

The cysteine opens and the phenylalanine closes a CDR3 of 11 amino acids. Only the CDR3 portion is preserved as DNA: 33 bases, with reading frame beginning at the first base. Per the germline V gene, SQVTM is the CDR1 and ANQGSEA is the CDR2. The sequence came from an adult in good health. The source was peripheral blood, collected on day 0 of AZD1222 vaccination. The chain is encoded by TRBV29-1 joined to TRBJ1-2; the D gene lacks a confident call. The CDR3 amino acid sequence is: CSVEDLYRVAF. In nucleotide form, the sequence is TGCAGCGTTGAAGATCTATACCGGGTCGCCTTC. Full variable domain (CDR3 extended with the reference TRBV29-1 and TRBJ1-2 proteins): SAVISQKPSRDICQRGTSLTIQCQVDSQVTMMFWYRQQPGQSLTLIATANQGSEATYESGFVIDKFPISRPNLTFSTLTVSNMSPEDSSIYLCSVEDLYRVAFGSGTRLTVV.